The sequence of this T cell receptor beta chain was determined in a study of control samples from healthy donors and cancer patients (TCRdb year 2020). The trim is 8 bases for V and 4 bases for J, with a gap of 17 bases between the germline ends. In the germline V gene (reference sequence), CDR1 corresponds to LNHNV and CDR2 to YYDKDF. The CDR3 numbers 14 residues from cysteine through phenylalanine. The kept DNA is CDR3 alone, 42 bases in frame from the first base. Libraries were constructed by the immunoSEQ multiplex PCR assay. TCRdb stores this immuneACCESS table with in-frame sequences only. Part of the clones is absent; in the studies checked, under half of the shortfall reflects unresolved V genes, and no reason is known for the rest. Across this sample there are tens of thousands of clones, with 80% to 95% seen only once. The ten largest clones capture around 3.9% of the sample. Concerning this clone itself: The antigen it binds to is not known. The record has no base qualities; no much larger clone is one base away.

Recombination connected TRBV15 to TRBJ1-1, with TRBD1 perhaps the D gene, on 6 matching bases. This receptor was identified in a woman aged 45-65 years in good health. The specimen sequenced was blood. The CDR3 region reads CATGVGGLGTEAFF. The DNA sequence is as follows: TGTGCCACCGGAGTAGGGGGATTGGGCACTGAAGCTTTCTTT.